Listed here is a single TCR beta chain. The specificity of this receptor is unknown. No qualities accompany the bases; no much larger clone lies one base away. The sample is drawn from a study of shared clonotypes between healthy human individuals (dated by TCRdb to the early 2020s). Describing the broader study: The cohort comprised a couple of women and three men aged 18 to 49 years. For each donor, CD4 naive and CD4 memory were each run on three plates, CD8 naive on two plates, and CD8 memory on one plate. Blood TCR repertoires of roughly 5 healthy adults were deeply sequenced to estimate repertoire size and the extent of clonotype sharing between individuals. Different laboratories and diverse techniques were used to prepare libraries and sequence TCR repertoires, to increase sequencing depth and limit assay-specific biases. Between about 0.8 and 9 billion PBMCs per donor were obtained by leukapheresis.

What the research found in general, with its limitations: Compared with non-shared clonotypes, clonotypes shared by all four sorted-subset donors had higher generation probabilities. Sampling was limited to blood, and TCR repertoires in tissue likely differ from TCR repertoires in blood. Naive subsets generally had larger estimated clonotype richness than memory subsets did. Even with the large sequencing depth, rarefaction of the sorted-subset datasets indicated that sequencing was incomplete. Across four donors, roughly 5.1% of naive CD4, 3% to 4% of naive CD8, around 2.5% of memory CD4, and 0.4% to 0.45% of memory CD8 clonotypes were shared. Pairwise subsampling led to the expectation that sequencing depth would affect the degree of clonotype sharing among donors. The small number of donors limited the genetic and exposure-history diversity represented.

Using the deep immunoSEQ assay, multiplex PCR amplified TCR CDR3 regions from genomic DNA. Extracted genomic DNA from each cell subset was distributed evenly across all wells of several immunoSEQ 96-well plates, and each plate was treated as a replicate. For sorted subsets, around 200 ng genomic DNA, equal to 30,000 or so T cell genomes, was loaded into each replicate PCR. Purified libraries were quantified with a Qubit 3.0 fluorometer, sized on a Bioanalyzer 2100, and re-quantified with the KAPA Library Quantification kit. Every immunoSEQ 96-well plate was sequenced on a separate single-read 150-cycle Illumina NextSeq 550 flow cell. From the authors' description of their analysis: Because the immunoSEQ output held only junctional sequences and lacked quality scores, the filtering could not match the filtering applied to full-length reads. Sequences were annotated with PyIR, a Python wrapper for IgBLAST v1.9, using IMGT germline references to assign V/J genes and CDR3. Reads with weak V/J assignments (E-value above 1e-6), missing CDR3, stop codons, out-of-frame junctions, or ambiguous translated residues were removed. A V3J clonotype was defined by an identical inferred V gene, J gene, and CDR3 amino acid sequence. Percentage overlap between repertoires was calculated by dividing the number of shared unique clonotypes by the size of the smaller repertoire. RTK rarefaction, the Chao1 estimator, and Recon v2.1 estimates of unobserved clonotypes were used to assess repertoire richness. For all TCRbeta clonotypes obtained by the gDNA method from a few donors, generation probabilities were computed with OLGA. TCRdb took over this immuneACCESS table, retaining in-frame rearrangements with V and J assigned. Such tables are incomplete; in checked studies, under half of the missing clones stem from an unresolved V gene, and the remainder is unexplained. V and J calls plus clone size are reproduced from that table; the DNA served to infer D and trimming. In all, the sample holds under 850,000 clones, and 85% to 95% of those were seen once. The top ten clonotypes cover approximately 25% of the sample.

CD8 naive samples were obtained by positive selection for CCR7 among CD45RO-negative cells, yielding a CD45RA+CCR7+ population from which TemRA cells were excluded. The donors were healthy, HIV-negative adults who had no recently reported acute infections or vaccinations. All donors were Caucasian adults living in Nashville, Tennessee, USA. Blood was obtained by leukapheresis, after which PBMCs were separated by Ficoll-Histopaque density gradient centrifugation and cryopreserved in liquid nitrogen vapor phase. Analytical flow cytometry was used to check the purity and quantity of each magnetically sorted T cell population. Genomic DNA was isolated from each sorted fraction and quantified by UV absorbance on a Nanodrop 2000c. V and J are truncated by 5 bases and 0 bases respectively, leaving an intervening sequence of 16 bases. The CDR3 holds 16 amino acids from the cysteine to the phenylalanine. The kept DNA is CDR3 alone, 48 bases in frame from the first base. The germline V gene (reference sequence) specifies SEHNR as CDR1 and FQNEAQ as CDR2.

The receptor's source is a man in his thirties or forties in good health. Recombination connected TRBV7-9 to TRBJ1-1; TRBD1 is possibly the D segment (5 matching bases). The sequencing input was naive CD8+ T cells sorted from blood. In the paper's terms, the cell subset or site label means: CD45RA+CCR7+. The nucleotide sequence reads as follows: TGTGCCAGCAGCCCCCCGACAAGGGGAATGAACACTGAAGCTTTCTTT. This gives the protein CASSPPTRGMNTEAFF.